Each of the 29 T cell receptor beta chains below was sequenced from the same sample in a study of human T cells and chemical hapten exposure. The time point is: patch test 1, 2 weeks after DPC sensitization. Treatment defined: therapeutic diphenylcyclopropenone sensitization with weekly scalp DPC. TCRdb redid the calling of the RACE reads with MiXCR, one entry per CDR3 protein. The sample includes 340,000 or so distinct CDR3 sequences, about 7% of them seen just once. The sample was whole blood, taken in connection with sensitization to the hapten diphenylcyclopropenone (DPC). These receptors originate from a woman younger than 35 with alopecia areata. Some clones in this sample may be carry-over from other donors' samples.

This clonotype showed up just a few times. The V gene is TRBV4-1, the J gene TRBJ1-1, with a weak D call TRBD1 (5 bases). CDR3 length: 16 residues. CDR1 MGHRA and CDR2 YSYEKL come from the germline V gene. V lost 2 bases and J lost 3, with 16 bases in between. CDR3 sequence reads: CASSQSQHRGDTEAFF. DNA of the CDR3: TGCGCCAGCAGCCAAAGCCAACACAGAGGGGACACTGAAGCTTTCTTT.

The V and J genes are TRBV20-1 and TRBJ2-1, with a tentative D call TRBD1 (5 bases). CDR1 and CDR2 (germline): DFQATT, SNEGSKA (reference sequence). V dropped 1 base and J dropped 7 bases, with 17 bases sitting between them. This CDR3 comprises 15 residues. CDR3: CSARAAGKILNEQFF. For the CDR3, the DNA is TGCAGTGCTAGAGCGGCAGGGAAGATCCTGAATGAGCAGTTCTTC.

This chain connects TRBV4-3 to TRBJ2-3; 8 bases line up with TRBD2. The ends lost 4 bases at V and 5 bases at J; junction bases unmatched: 17. Germline-derived CDR1 and CDR2 are LGHNA and YSLEER. This CDR3 contains 18 residues. The chain's CDR3 is CASSRVRMGAGGVDTQYF. DNA of the CDR3: TGCGCCAGCAGCCGAGTCCGAATGGGTGCGGGGGGAGTAGATACGCAGTATTTT.

This clonotype was recorded at least ten times. CDR3 bases: TGTGCCACCAGTGGGACGACAGGGGAGGGAAGCAATCAGCCCCAGCATTTT. Translated, it gives CATSGTTGEGSNQPQHF. The V and J genes are TRBV24-1 and TRBJ1-5, with 8 nucleotides matching TRBD1. The CDR3 length is 17 residues. Germline CDR1 reads KGHDR; CDR2 reads SFDVKD. V lost 5 bases to trimming and J lost 1 base; unmatched junction nucleotides: 9.

This clonotype was seen a few times. The V and J genes are TRBV7-2 and TRBJ1-3, with D unresolved. CDR3 length equals 14 residues. Germline CDR1 SGHTA, CDR2 FQGNSA. V dropped 6 bases and J dropped 5 bases, with 14 bases sitting between them. The chain's CDR3 is CASSRESGRNTIYF. The CDR3 DNA reads TGTGCCAGCAGTCGCGAGTCCGGTCGAAACACCATATATTTT.

This sequence joins TRBV28 and TRBJ1-1, with unresolved D. With 5 bases removed from V and 1 base from J, the gap between germline ends came to 23 bases. The CDR3 runs 18 residues. CDR1 is MDHEN, CDR2 SYDVKM, per germline. The CDR3: CASSHFRNFGFSNTEAFF. CDR3 nucleotide sequence: TGTGCCAGCAGTCATTTCCGAAATTTCGGGTTCTCGAACACTGAAGCTTTCTTT.

In its sample, this clonotype was seen many times. The chain carries TRBV3-1 and TRBJ1-1, with a weak D call TRBD1 (5 bases). Trimming pared 2 bases from V and 4 bases from J, leaving 11 bases between. Per the germline V gene, CDR1 is LGHDT and CDR2 is YNNKEL (reference sequence). The CDR3 is made up of 14 amino acids. CDR3 loop: CASSQTGGGTEAFF. Here the CDR3 DNA reads TGTGCCAGCAGCCAAACTGGGGGGGGCACTGAAGCTTTCTTT.

In its sample, this clonotype was seen a few times. J is TRBJ1-1 and V is TRBV2, with TRBD1 matching over 8 bases. There are 15 residues in the CDR3. Germline assignment: CDR1 SNHLY and CDR2 FYNNEI. V was clipped by 3 bases and J by 5 bases; unmatched bases: 8. DNA for the CDR3: TGTGCCAGCAGTGAGGAAGCCCGACAGGGGACTGAAGCTTTCTTT. Translation: CASSEEARQGTEAFF.

DNA for the CDR3: TGCAGTGCCCGGGACAGAAGAAATACAGATACGCAGTATTTT. Encoded protein: CSARDRRNTDTQYF. The chain employs TRBV20-1 and TRBJ2-3; 7 positions match TRBD1. Germline-derived CDR1 and CDR2 are DFQATT and SNEGSKA (reference sequence). This CDR3 is built from 14 residues. V trimming: 6 bases; J trimming: 3 bases; junction bases outside the gene matches: 9.

In this sample, this clonotype turned up a few times. This rearrangement joins TRBV6-2 or TRBV6-3 to TRBJ2-7; 7 bases align to TRBD1. J gave up 7 bases and V 8 bases, and 14 bases lay outside the gene matches. The germline V gene has CDR1 MNHEY and CDR2 SVGEGT. CDR3 length: 14 residues. CDR3 nucleotides: TGTGCCAGCGGACCCACCGACAGGGCTGGGGAGCAGTACTTC. This translates into CASGPTDRAGEQYF.

This clonotype occurred many times. The chain combines TRBV25-1 with TRBJ2-5, with 7 bases lining up with TRBD1. The junction had 15 bases not matched to a gene; V was cut back by 5 bases and J by 0 bases. CDR1 and CDR2 from the germline V gene are MGHDK and SYGVNS. The CDR3 has 18 residues. DNA for the CDR3: TGTGCCAGCAGTTCCCACCCCACCGGGACAGAGTACCAAGAGACCCAGTACTTC. It is translated as CASSSHPTGTEYQETQYF.

To note about this clonotype: A read error may account for a junction end that differs from germline. CDR3 coding DNA: TGTGCCAGCAGCCAAGGAACTGGACAAGAAGGGCTCCACTTC. Translated: CASSQGTGQEGLHF. This chain joins TRBV4-2 and TRBJ2-7, with a weak D call TRBD1 (5 bases). The length of the CDR3 is 14 residues. The V gene's germline CDR1 is LGHNA and CDR2 YNFKEQ.

Points on this clonotype: With a much larger clone just one base away, this may be a read error. It is likely a read error, because the conserved phenylalanine at the end of the CDR3 is missing. The V call is TRBV20-1, the J call TRBJ2-7; 8 bases match TRBD1. The CDR3 totals 14 residues. The V gene end was trimmed by 7 bases and the J gene end by 2 bases; junction bases not matched to a gene: 10. Germline loops: CDR1 DFQATT, CDR2 SNEGSKA (reference sequence). CDR3 sequence: CSGTTGDKAYEQYS. CDR3 DNA sequence: TGCAGTGGAACGACAGGGGATAAAGCCTACGAGCAGTACTCC.

This clonotype was seen only a few times. The chain recombines TRBV7-2 with TRBJ1-2; D is possibly TRBD1 (5 bases). This CDR3 spans 14 amino acids. The germline V and J ends were trimmed by 5 bases and 5 bases, with 15 bases remaining between them. Germline-derived CDR1 and CDR2 are SGHTA and FQGNSA. The chain's CDR3 is CASSTPGTSYGYTF. CDR3 coding DNA: TGTGCCAGCAGCACGCCTGGGACGTCTTATGGCTACACCTTC.

This chain uses TRBV6-2 or TRBV6-3 with TRBJ1-5; no clear D. Germline V lookup: CDR1 MNHEY, CDR2 SVGEGT. Trimming removed 6 bases at V and 1 base at J, with 4 bases between. The CDR3 is 12 residues long. CDR3 coding DNA: TGTGCCAGCAGACAGAGCAATCAGCCCCAGCATTTT. Its protein product is CASRQSNQPQHF.

The V call is TRBV7-8, the J call TRBJ1-6, with D possibly being TRBD1 (5 bases). Germline values: CDR1 SGHVS, CDR2 FQNEAQ. The CDR3 runs to 16 residues. The ends were cut back, 5 bases at V and 5 bases at J, with 16 bases in the middle. The CDR3 loop reads CASSKGLLPDNSPLHF. The CDR3 nucleotides are TGTGCCAGCAGCAAGGGACTACTGCCGGATAATTCACCCCTCCACTTT.

This clonotype has at least ten counts. The chain uses TRBV5-5 and TRBJ1-1; D is uncertain. V was trimmed by 3 bases and J by 0 bases, leaving 12 bases between them. The germline V gene has CDR1 SGHKS and CDR2 YYEKEE (reference sequence). This CDR3 comprises 15 residues. For the CDR3, the DNA is TGTGCCAGCAGCTCACTAGGATCCCTGAACACTGAAGCTTTCTTT. Translating gives CASSSLGSLNTEAFF.

Only a few counts were recorded for this clonotype. V gene TRBV10-3 combines with J gene TRBJ2-5; either TRBD1 or TRBD2 may supply D (5 bases each). Germline assignment: CDR1 ENHRY and CDR2 SYGVKD. This CDR3 has 11 residues. Trimming pared 10 bases from V and 13 bases from J, leaving 19 bases between. CDR3 region: CATGSGTPVYF. CDR3 nucleotide sequence: TGTGCCACCGGTTCCGGGACCCCAGTGTACTTC.

This clonotype was counted ten times or more. The chain combines TRBV28 with TRBJ2-1, with TRBD2 identical over 10 bases. Germline V gene lookup returns CDR1 MDHEN and CDR2 SYDVKM. Losses at the gene ends were 3 bases for V and 6 bases for J; bases not matched to a gene: 2. The CDR3 runs to 14 residues. CDR3 region: CASSFQRGGNEQFF. DNA of the CDR3: TGTGCCAGCAGTTTTCAGCGGGGGGGCAATGAGCAGTTCTTC.

This clonotype was detected a few times. This chain connects TRBV29-1 to TRBJ2-5; 8 positions agree with TRBD2. The V gene's germline CDR1 is SQVTM and CDR2 ANQGSEA. With V trimmed by 6 bases and J by 9 bases, 9 bases remained unmatched. This CDR3 spans 12 amino acids. As DNA, the CDR3 is TGCAGCGTCCACTTAGCGGGGTCGTCCCAGTACTTC. Translating gives CSVHLAGSSQYF.

This clonotype was seen a few times. This chain uses TRBV5-6 with TRBJ2-2; the match to TRBD1 covers 9 bases. This CDR3 contains 16 residues. Per germline, CDR1 SGHDT and CDR2 YYEEEE. V was pared by 0 bases and J by 7 bases, with 7 bases of the junction left unmatched. The CDR3 bases are TGTGCCAGCAGCTTGGAAGACAGGGGGAACTTCGGGGAGCTGTTTTTT. This translates into CASSLEDRGNFGELFF. Together with reference TRBV5-6 and TRBJ2-2, the CDR3 gives the full variable domain: DAGVTQSPTHLIKTRGQQVTLRCSPKSGHDTVSWYQQALGQGPQFIFQYYEEEERQRGNFPDRFSGHQFPNYSSELNVNALLLGDSALYLCASSLEDRGNFGELFFGEGSRLTVL.

This clonotype has only a few counts. The V and J genes are TRBV6-5 and TRBJ2-1, with a tentative D call TRBD1 (5 bases). V was cut by 4 bases and J by 6 bases, with 28 bases left in between. This CDR3 is 19 amino acids long. Germline CDR1 and CDR2: MNHEY and SVGAGI. The CDR3 region has the DNA TGTGCCAGCAGTTCCCTATTACTCGGCAGGGAAGAGTTCGTCAATGAGCAGTTCTTC. Encoded protein: CASSSLLLGREEFVNEQFF.

This clonotype was observed a handful of times. The rearrangement uses TRBV5-8 and TRBJ2-2; 8 bases agree with TRBD2. V lost 0 bases and J lost 1; bases outside the gene matches: 8. The CDR3 spans 18 residues. Per germline, CDR1 SGHTS and CDR2 YDEGEE. The CDR3 nucleotides read TGTGCCAGCAGCTTGGGGTTGAGGCTAGCGGGGAACACCGGGGAGCTGTTTTTT. Its translation is CASSLGLRLAGNTGELFF.

A few counts support this clonotype. This chain connects TRBV3-1 to TRBJ1-5; D call uncertain. The CDR3 loop spans 13 amino acids. Looked up from germline, CDR1 is LGHDT and CDR2 is YNNKEL (reference sequence). The V end was cut by 1 base, the J end by 6 bases, with 7 bases between. DNA for the CDR3: TGTGCCAGCAGCCAAGTTCGTGGTCAGCCCCAGCATTTT. Protein product: CASSQVRGQPQHF.

The chain links TRBV6-2 or TRBV6-3 to TRBJ2-7; 8 bases are a match to TRBD2. Germline V lookup: CDR1 MNHEY, CDR2 SVGEGT. The CDR3 is made up of 15 amino acids. J gave up 3 bases and V 5 bases, and 9 bases lay outside the gene matches. The CDR3 loop is CASSQAGAGYYEQYF. The CDR3 DNA sequence: TGTGCCAGCAGTCAAGCGGGGGCCGGGTACTACGAGCAGTACTTC.

The chain couples TRBV12-3 or TRBV12-4 to TRBJ2-1, with 7 bases that match TRBD1. V was clipped by 5 bases and J by 4 bases; unmatched bases: 5. The CDR3 loop spans 14 amino acids. The CDR3 sequence: CASSAGTDYNEQFF. CDR3 nucleotides: TGTGCCAGCAGTGCCGGGACAGATTACAATGAGCAGTTCTTC.

The V and J genes are TRBV20-1 and TRBJ2-4; 8 bases agree with TRBD2. Germline lookup yields CDR1 DFQATT and CDR2 SNEGSKA (reference sequence). Trimming at V came to 6 bases and at J to 3 bases, leaving 10 bases not matched to a gene. The CDR3 length is 15 residues. CDR3 in DNA: TGCAGTGCGCCTAAACAGGGACTAGTCAAAAACATTCAGTACTTC. Its protein is CSAPKQGLVKNIQYF.

This chain joins TRBV6-2 or TRBV6-3 and TRBJ2-1; 7 bases are shared with TRBD2. The CDR3 runs 16 residues. Germline assignment: CDR1 MNHEY and CDR2 SVGEGT. Trimming at V came to 11 bases and at J to 5 bases, leaving 18 bases not matched to a gene. The CDR3 sequence: CAPSEIMGGGDNEQFF. CDR3 DNA: TGTGCCCCCAGCGAGATTATGGGGGGGGGAGACAATGAGCAGTTCTTC.

This clonotype turned up a few times. V and J are TRBV4-3 and TRBJ2-7, with D hard to call. V was trimmed by 0 bases and J by 3 bases, leaving 12 bases between them. The CDR3 is made up of 15 amino acids. Germline loops: CDR1 LGHNA, CDR2 YSLEER. The CDR3 protein is CASSQDHSIHYEQYF. For the CDR3, the DNA is TGCGCCAGCAGCCAAGATCACTCAATCCACTACGAGCAGTACTTC.